This T cell receptor beta chain appears in the sequencing data of a study of shared clonotypes between healthy human individuals. Study overall: Three CD4 naive, three CD4 memory, two CD8 naive and one CD8 memory plate were used per donor. Study results and limitations: What rarefaction showed was incomplete sorted-subset sequencing despite large depth. Naive subsets tended to show greater estimated richness than memory subsets. In contrast to clonotypes shared by all four donors, non-shared clonotypes had lower generation probabilities.

Trimming removed 0 bases from V and 7 bases from J, with 19 bases in between. In germline, CDR1 is ENHRY, CDR2 SYGVKD. CDR3 length equals 16 residues. As concerns this clone: What it recognizes is unknown.

Sequencing used immunoSEQ multiplex PCR; TCRdb keeps in-frame clones, though not all of them. The sample gives roughly 76,000 clones, 60% to 70% of which show up once; over 50% is in the top ten. V gene TRBV10-3 combines with J gene TRBJ2-7; TRBD1 might be the D (6 bases). The sequenced sample consisted of memory CD8+ T cells sorted from blood. Stated subset: CD45RO+ cells pooled with CCR7-negative TemRA cells. The receptor was derived from a man aged 30 to 39 in good health. The CDR3: CAISESSNPRGGEQYF. CDR3 DNA sequence: TGTGCCATCAGTGAGTCGTCCAATCCCAGGGGCGGGGAGCAGTACTTC.